Each of the 2 T cell receptor beta chains below was sequenced from the same sample in a study of shared clonotypes between healthy human individuals. Measured with immunoSEQ multiplex PCR; TCRdb has only the in-frame clones, and not every one. The table lists under 1,100,000 clones, about 75% of them singletons. The sequenced sample was memory CD4+ T cells sorted from blood. Subset defined: CD45RA-negative fraction. The receptors were sampled from a man younger than 35 in good health.

V is TRBV11-2 and J is TRBJ2-7; no clear D. The V and J ends lost 5 bases and 2 bases respectively, with 13 bases between them. The CDR3 is 14 residues long. Per germline, CDR1 SGHAT and CDR2 FQNNGV. The CDR3 nucleotides read TGTGCCAGCAGCCTCGGCTCGAACACCTACGAGCAGTACTTC. It encodes CASSLGSNTYEQYF.

This chain links TRBV5-8 with TRBJ2-5, with D perhaps matching TRBD2 (5 bases). V shed 1 base and J shed 4 bases, with 14 bases lying between them. This CDR3 contains 15 residues. The germline V gene has CDR1 SGHTS and CDR2 YDEGEE. CDR3 in DNA: TGTGCCAGCAGCTTGAAAATCAGCGGAGGAGAGACCCAGTACTTC. This gives the protein CASSLKISGGETQYF.